This entry lists 24 T cell receptor beta chains sequenced from one sample in a study of T cells in tuberculosis. Produced via immunoSEQ multiplex PCR; TCRdb's table is partial and in-frame only. The profile shows 30,000 to 40,000 clones, about 97% of them singletons. The specimen was PBMCs. Receptor source: a donor aged 10-29 years with latent tuberculosis or without tuberculosis infection.

This chain uses TRBV15 with TRBJ2-3; 14 nucleotides align to TRBD2. This CDR3 has 17 residues. Trimming at V came to 2 bases and at J to 4 bases, leaving 5 bases not matched to a gene. Germline CDR1 reads LNHNV; CDR2 reads YYDKDF (reference sequence). In DNA form, the CDR3 reads TGTGCCACCAGCAGACAGGGACTAGCGGGAGAGGCAGATACGCAGTATTTT. Protein: CATSRQGLAGEADTQYF.

CDR3 nucleotides: TGTGCCAGCAGCTTACGTCGCGGGACAGGGGCTACAAACACAGATACGCAGTATTTT. It specifies CASSLRRGTGATNTDTQYF. The rearrangement joins TRBV13 to TRBJ2-3; 10 positions match TRBD1. J gave up 2 bases and V 2 bases, and 13 bases lay outside the gene matches. The germline V gene encodes CDR1 PRHDT and CDR2 FYEKMQ (reference sequence). CDR3 length: 19 residues.

The chain recombines TRBV14 with TRBJ1-1; D not resolved. The CDR3 runs to 15 residues. The V gene's germline CDR1 is SGHDN and CDR2 FVKESK. Trimming left V 4 bases short and J 2 bases short, with 14 bases between. Here the CDR3 DNA reads TGTGCCAGCAGCCCCCGTTTTGGAGCTAACACTGAAGCTTTCTTT. Translated: CASSPRFGANTEAFF. The entire variable domain, with the rest obtained from reference TRBV14 and TRBJ1-1, is as follows: EAGVTQFPSHSVIEKGQTVTLRCDPISGHDNLYWYRRVMGKEIKFLLHFVKESKQDESGMPNNRFLAERTGGTYSTLKVQPAELEDSGVYFCASSPRFGANTEAFFGQGTRLTVV.

The genes are TRBV29-1 and TRBJ1-2; D might be TRBD1 (6 bases). Germline-derived CDR1 and CDR2 are SQVTM and ANQGSEA. V lost 3 bases and J 4 bases, leaving 12 bases between the germline ends. The CDR3 consists of 13 residues. CDR3 sequence: CSVEAGTTYGYTF. The CDR3 DNA follows: TGCAGCGTTGAGGCCGGGACAACCTATGGCTACACCTTC.

This chain links TRBV30 with TRBJ1-5, with 8 positions matching TRBD1. V gave up 3 bases and J gave up 6 bases; unmatched junction bases: 4. CDR3 length equals 13 residues. Germline CDR1 and CDR2: GTSNPN and SVGIG (reference sequence). CDR3 DNA: TGTGCCTGGAGCCGGACAGGGAGTCAGCCCCAGCATTTT. It encodes CAWSRTGSQPQHF.

This chain connects TRBV14 to TRBJ2-3, with 8 bases fitting TRBD2. The germline V gene encodes CDR1 SGHDN and CDR2 FVKESK. Trimming at V came to 1 base and at J to 6 bases, leaving 9 bases not matched to a gene. CDR3 length equals 16 residues. CDR3 region: CASSQALAGWLDTQYF. The DNA of the CDR3 is TGTGCCAGCAGCCAAGCATTAGCGGGATGGTTGGATACGCAGTATTTT. The variable domain in full, with the rest retrieved from reference TRBV14 and TRBJ2-3, is EAGVTQFPSHSVIEKGQTVTLRCDPISGHDNLYWYRRVMGKEIKFLLHFVKESKQDESGMPNNRFLAERTGGTYSTLKVQPAELEDSGVYFCASSQALAGWLDTQYFGPGTRLTVL.

The sample holds one count of this clone. The chain is built from TRBV28 and TRBJ2-1; 8 bases agree with TRBD2. CDR3 length: 16 amino acids. Trimming took 4 bases from V and 0 from J; bases not matched to a gene: 5. In germline, CDR1 is MDHEN, CDR2 SYDVKM. CDR3 sequence (DNA): TGTGCCAGCAGTTCTCCCGCGGGGGGCTCCTACAATGAGCAGTTCTTC. It yields the protein CASSSPAGGSYNEQFF. The whole variable domain, filled in from reference TRBV28 and TRBJ2-1, reads DVKVTQSSRYLVKRTGEKVFLECVQDMDHENMFWYRQDPGLGLRLIYFSYDVKMKEKGDIPEGYSVSREKKERFSLILESASTNQTSMYLCASSSPAGGSYNEQFFGPGTRLTVL.

The V and J genes are TRBV6-6 and TRBJ1-1, with TRBD1 matching over 7 bases. The CDR3 totals 15 residues. Trimming took 0 bases from V and 1 from J; bases not matched to a gene: 2. The germline V gene encodes CDR1 MNHNY and CDR2 SVGAGI (reference sequence). The CDR3 spells CASSYSRTGNTEAFF. Written as DNA, the CDR3 is TGTGCCAGCAGTTACTCGAGGACAGGGAACACTGAAGCTTTCTTT.

The V gene is TRBV2, the J gene TRBJ1-2; a weak D match, TRBD1 (5 bases). This CDR3 comprises 15 residues. Between the trimmed V and J ends, which lost 3 bases and 5 bases, there was a span of 16 bases. Germline CDR1 and CDR2: SNHLY and FYNNEI. The CDR3 region has the DNA TGTGCCAGCAGTGACCCGAGGACAACCCATTATGGCTACACCTTC. This sequence encodes CASSDPRTTHYGYTF.

The chain is built from TRBV19 and TRBJ1-4; perhaps TRBD1 as D (6 bases). The CDR3 length is 15 residues. Germline V gene sequence: CDR1 LNHDA, CDR2 SQIVND (reference sequence). Trimming removed 8 bases from V and 3 bases from J, with 16 bases in between. The CDR3 is CASRSGDAANEKLFF. The CDR3 nucleotides are TGTGCCAGTCGGTCAGGGGACGCGGCTAATGAAAAACTGTTTTTT.

The chain has TRBV30 and TRBJ1-1, with TRBD1 as a possible D gene (6 bases). In germline, CDR1 is GTSNPN, CDR2 SVGIG (reference sequence). V was pared by 2 bases and J by 1 base, with 11 bases between. The CDR3 has 14 amino acids. CDR3 in amino acids: CAWSTTGENTEAFF. The CDR3 nucleotides are TGTGCCTGGAGTACGACAGGAGAGAACACTGAAGCTTTCTTT.

This chain joins TRBV2 and TRBJ2-5; D unresolved. The germline V and J ends were trimmed by 1 base and 7 bases, with 10 bases remaining between them. Germline CDR1 and CDR2: SNHLY and FYNNEI. The CDR3 is 13 amino acids. The CDR3 nucleotides are TGTGCCAGCAGTGAAGAGGCGGCCCGGACCCAGTACTTC. This codes for CASSEEAARTQYF.

This clone came up once. This rearrangement joins TRBV27 to TRBJ2-3; D remains unclear. CDR1 MNHEY and CDR2 SMNVEV come from the germline V gene (reference sequence). The CDR3 extends over 11 amino acids. V dropped 8 bases and J dropped 4 bases, with 7 bases sitting between them. The CDR3 protein is CASGRPDTQYF. The CDR3 nucleotides are TGTGCCAGCGGGCGACCAGATACGCAGTATTTT.

The V and J genes are TRBV9 and TRBJ2-1; TRBD1 is a possible D gene (5 bases). Looked up from germline, CDR1 is SGDLS and CDR2 is YYNGEE. Trimming cost V 4 bases and J 8 bases, with 16 bases left between them. The CDR3 is made up of 14 amino acids. Written as DNA, the CDR3 is TGTGCCAGCAGCTCGAGCGACCTCAGGGATGAGCAGTTCTTC. Translated: CASSSSDLRDEQFF. Based on the CDR3 plus reference TRBV9 and TRBJ2-1, the full variable domain is DSGVTQTPKHLITATGQRVTLRCSPRSGDLSVYWYQQSLDQGLQFLIQYYNGEERAKGNILERFSAQQFPDLHSELNLSSLELGDSALYFCASSSSDLRDEQFFGPGTRLTVL.

The rearrangement uses TRBV27 and TRBJ2-1, with 13 bases matching TRBD2. This CDR3 spans 16 amino acids. Germline lookup yields CDR1 MNHEY and CDR2 SMNVEV (reference sequence). J gave up 6 bases and V 5 bases, and 7 bases lay outside the gene matches. As DNA, the CDR3 is TGTGCCAGCAGTCCCAGACTAGCGGGAGGCTCCAATGAGCAGTTCTTC. Translated: CASSPRLAGGSNEQFF.

V gene TRBV27 combines with J gene TRBJ1-2; weak D call: TRBD1 (6 bases). Trimming cost V 6 bases and J 10 bases, with 12 bases left between them. From germline, CDR1 is MNHEY and CDR2 SMNVEV (reference sequence). The CDR3 runs to 11 residues. The CDR3 region is CASRIGQNYTF. The CDR3 DNA sequence: TGTGCCAGCAGGATAGGACAGAACTACACCTTC.

The J gene is TRBJ1-1, the V gene TRBV2, with D perhaps TRBD1 (6 bases). The germline CDR1 and CDR2 sequences are SNHLY and FYNNEI. Trimming removed 3 bases at V and 4 bases at J, with 12 bases between. This CDR3 has 14 amino acids. DNA of the CDR3: TGTGCCAGCAGTGACAGCAGGGGTTTCACTGAAGCTTTCTTT. The encoded protein is CASSDSRGFTEAFF.

The gene calls are TRBV29-1 and TRBJ2-1, with a possible D match to TRBD1 (5 bases). V shed 3 bases and J shed 6 bases, with 12 bases lying between them. The length of the CDR3 is 13 residues. Germline-derived CDR1 and CDR2 are SQVTM and ANQGSEA. CDR3 amino acids: CSVDGSGINEQFF. The CDR3 coding sequence is TGCAGCGTTGACGGGTCAGGGATCAATGAGCAGTTCTTC.

The chain has TRBV28 and TRBJ2-7; 11 bases map to TRBD1. V was pared by 7 bases and J by 2 bases, with 13 bases of the junction left unmatched. CDR1 and CDR2 (germline): MDHEN, SYDVKM. This CDR3 comprises 17 residues. CDR3 protein: CASTLRTGGIVPYEQYF. The DNA for the CDR3 is TGTGCCAGCACCCTAAGGACAGGGGGCATCGTACCCTACGAGCAGTACTTC.

The V call is TRBV18, the J call TRBJ2-7; D possibly corresponds to TRBD1 (5 bases). The V and J ends lost 3 bases and 3 bases respectively, with 12 bases between them. Germline assignment: CDR1 KGHSH and CDR2 LQKENI. The CDR3 is 14 amino acids. In DNA, the CDR3 is TGTGCCAGCTCACCGTCGGACAAGCTCTACGAGCAGTACTTC. Amino acid sequence: CASSPSDKLYEQYF.

The J gene is TRBJ2-7, the V gene TRBV19; 8 nucleotides match TRBD1. CDR3 length equals 14 residues. V dropped 6 bases and J dropped 1; count of bases not matched to a gene: 5. CDR1 LNHDA and CDR2 SQIVND come from the germline V gene (reference sequence). CDR3 sequence: CASRDRDTSYEQYF. The CDR3 coding sequence is TGTGCCAGTAGGGACAGGGATACTTCCTACGAGCAGTACTTC.

This chain's CDR3 is CASRPGQGFIREQYF. The CDR3 DNA sequence: TGTGCCAGCAGACCGGGACAGGGATTCATTCGCGAGCAGTACTTC. The chain is built from TRBV6-5 and TRBJ2-7; 9 nucleotides agree with TRBD1. J lost 6 bases, V lost 6 bases, and 12 bases had no gene match. CDR1 and CDR2 (germline): MNHEY, SVGAGI. The CDR3 extends over 15 amino acids.

V and J are TRBV27 and TRBJ2-1; 9 bases fit TRBD2. Trimming took 6 bases from V and 4 from J; bases not matched to a gene: 10. The CDR3 sequence is 16 residues long. Germline lookup yields CDR1 MNHEY and CDR2 SMNVEV (reference sequence). The CDR3 reads CASSPLGTSKYNEQFF. The CDR3 DNA sequence: TGTGCCAGCAGCCCCCTAGGGACTAGCAAGTACAATGAGCAGTTCTTC.

The CDR3 sequence is CASRTTGQGYEQYF. CDR3 coding DNA: TGTGCCAGCAGGACCACGGGACAGGGCTACGAGCAGTACTTC. The chain is built from TRBV13 and TRBJ2-7; TRBD1 aligns across 9 bases. Germline lookup yields CDR1 PRHDT and CDR2 FYEKMQ (reference sequence). The J segment lost 3 bases and the V segment lost 6 bases, leaving 6 bases of the junction unmatched. CDR3 length equals 14 residues. Drawing the rest from reference TRBV13 and TRBJ2-7, the complete variable domain is AAGVIQSPRHLIKEKRETATLKCYPIPRHDTVYWYQQGPGQDPQFLISFYEKMQSDKGSIPDRFSAQQFSDYHSELNMSSLELGDSALYFCASRTTGQGYEQYFGPGTRLTVT.